This T cell receptor (beta chain) appears in the sequencing data of a study of blood T cell repertoires in COVID-19. Sequencing was performed with immunoSEQ multiplex PCR; in TCRdb, only in-frame clones are kept and a portion is missing. The table has about 420,000 clones, roughly 89% seen once. V was pared by 6 bases and J by 16 bases, with 16 bases between. The CDR3 has 11 amino acids. Sequenced: peripheral blood. The V gene is TRBV12-3 or TRBV12-4, the J gene TRBJ2-1, with D possibly being TRBD2 (7 bases). The sequence was obtained from a man aged 18 to 29 with COVID-19, enrolled during active disease. DNA for the CDR3: TGTGCCAGCAGCGGGGGGCTACGGACTTTCTTC. Its translation is CASSGGLRTFF.